This is a list of T cell receptor beta chains from one sample in a study. TCRdb processed the 5' RACE reads anew with MiXCR; each CDR3 protein has one entry. The table lists 55,000 to 70,000 distinct CDR3 sequences, 28% of them singletons. The specimen was tumor-infiltrating memory CD4+ T cells sorted from the breast tumor. The source of these receptors is a female donor with breast cancer. The CDR3 runs from the conserved cysteine through the conserved F or W. Fields, in order: V gene, D gene, clone size, J gene, CDR3 DNA, CDR3 protein. A D gene is named only where the DNA matches it firmly. Rows may omit the clone size; those that give it use once, few, many or a size class.

V: TRBV20-1
D: .
size: .
J: TRBJ2-1
DNA: TGCAGTGCTAGAAAAGCGGACTCCTACAATGAGCAGTTCTTC
CDR3: CSARKADSYNEQFF

V: TRBV12-3/TRBV12-4
D: .
size: .
J: TRBJ2-7
DNA: TGTGCCAGCAGTTCTACGCTCTCCTACGAGCAGTACTTC
CDR3: CASSSTLSYEQYF

V: TRBV4-2
D: .
size: few
J: TRBJ2-5
DNA: TGTGCCAGCAGCCAAGATCTTGGTAGTCAGCTTGAAGAGACCCAGTACTTC
CDR3: CASSQDLGSQLEETQYF

V: TRBV19
D: .
size: few
J: TRBJ2-6
DNA: TGTGCCAGTAGTCCGCGGGACGCTCTAAGAACCCTGACTTTC
CDR3: CASSPRDALRTLTF

V: TRBV6-5
D: .
size: .
J: TRBJ1-2
DNA: TGTGCCAGCAGTTACTCGAACAGGGAGGCCGATGGCTACACCTTC
CDR3: CASSYSNREADGYTF

V: TRBV5-6
D: TRBD1
size: few
J: TRBJ2-7
DNA: TGTGCCAGCTCTAGGGACAGACACTACGAGCAGTACTTC
CDR3: CASSRDRHYEQYF

V: TRBV12-3/TRBV12-4
D: .
size: many
J: TRBJ1-1
DNA: TGTGCCAGCAGAAAGACACTTGAGGCTGAAGCTTTCTTT
CDR3: CASRKTLEAEAFF

V: TRBV5-1
D: .
size: few
J: TRBJ2-7
DNA: TGCGCCAGCAGCTTGGATCAGGAGTCCTACGAGCAGTACTTC
CDR3: CASSLDQESYEQYF

V: TRBV3-1
D: .
size: .
J: TRBJ1-2
DNA: TGTGCCAGCAGCCAAGATATCCTGACCTATGGCTACACCTTC
CDR3: CASSQDILTYGYTF

V: TRBV12-3/TRBV12-4
D: .
size: few
J: TRBJ2-1
DNA: TGTGCCAGCAGTTTATTGGCCGGAGGCAGCTATGAGCAGTTCTTC
CDR3: CASSLLAGGSYEQFF

V: TRBV20-1
D: .
size: few
J: TRBJ2-3
DNA: TGCAGTGCTGGGTTCGACACAGATACGCAGTATTTT
CDR3: CSAGFDTDTQYF

V: TRBV6-5
D: .
size: .
J: TRBJ1-6
DNA: TGTGCCAGCAGTGCGCGGGACGGAAGTTCACCCCTCCACTTT
CDR3: CASSARDGSSPLHF

V: TRBV7-3
D: TRBD2
size: .
J: TRBJ2-5
DNA: TGTGCCAGCAGCCCCGGACTAGCGGGAGGGCGACCCCAAGAGACCCAGTACTTC
CDR3: CASSPGLAGGRPQETQYF

V: TRBV7-9
D: .
size: .
J: TRBJ2-3
DNA: TGTGCCAGCAGCCTCGCGACAGGCACAGATACGCAGTATTTT
CDR3: CASSLATGTDTQYF

V: TRBV20-1
D: .
size: few
J: TRBJ1-1
DNA: TGCAGTGCTGGAGGACACCTGGGCACTGAAGCTTTCTTT
CDR3: CSAGGHLGTEAFF

V: TRBV12-3/TRBV12-4
D: TRBD2
size: few
J: TRBJ2-7
DNA: TGTGCCAGCAGTTTTAAGTTCTGGACTAGCGGATCCTACGAGCAGTACTTC
CDR3: CASSFKFWTSGSYEQYF

V: TRBV7-9
D: .
size: many
J: TRBJ2-1
DNA: TGTGCCAGCAGCTTGGACCGAATCCACAATGAGCAGTTCTTC
CDR3: CASSLDRIHNEQFF

V: TRBV5-1
D: TRBD2
size: .
J: TRBJ2-5
DNA: TGCGCCAGCAGCCCTGGACTAGCGGTTCAAGAGACCCAGTACTTC
CDR3: CASSPGLAVQETQYF

V: TRBV4-3
D: TRBD2
size: few
J: TRBJ2-1
DNA: TGCGCCAGCAGCCCAATGCCGGGACTAGCGTCCAACAATGAGCAGTTCTTC
CDR3: CASSPMPGLASNNEQFF

V: TRBV6-1
D: TRBD2
size: .
J: TRBJ2-1
DNA: TGTGCCAGCAGTAGGACTAGCGGGGTGGGGAGTGAGCAGTTCTTC
CDR3: CASSRTSGVGSEQFF

V: TRBV28
D: .
size: medium-sized
J: TRBJ1-1
DNA: TGTGCCAGCGCAATGGGCACTGAAGCTTTCTTT
CDR3: CASAMGTEAFF

V: TRBV12-3/TRBV12-4
D: .
size: .
J: TRBJ1-2
DNA: TGTGCCAGCAGTTTCCAGGGGAGAGGCTACACCTTC
CDR3: CASSFQGRGYTF

V: TRBV7-2
D: .
size: .
J: TRBJ2-6
DNA: TGTGCCATACTCCGGCTCTCTGGGGCCAACGTCCTGACTTTC
CDR3: CAILRLSGANVLTF

V: TRBV24-1
D: TRBD1
size: few
J: TRBJ2-1
DNA: TGTGCCACCAGTGAGACAGGGACGAACTACAATGAGCAGTTCTTC
CDR3: CATSETGTNYNEQFF

V: TRBV29-1
D: .
size: medium-sized
J: TRBJ1-3
DNA: TGCAGCGTCACAACCTCTGGAAACACCATATATTTT
CDR3: CSVTTSGNTIYF

V: TRBV5-1
D: TRBD2
size: few
J: TRBJ2-5
DNA: TGCGCCAGCCAAGGCGGGACTAGCGGGAGTGAGACCCAGTACTTC
CDR3: CASQGGTSGSETQYF

V: TRBV7-2
D: .
size: .
J: TRBJ2-7
DNA: TGTGCCAGCAGCTCTCCGGGACGGAGCTACGAGCAGTACTTC
CDR3: CASSSPGRSYEQYF

V: TRBV20-1
D: .
size: few
J: TRBJ2-7
DNA: TGCAGTGCTAGAGCGGGGCAATACGAGCAGTACTTC
CDR3: CSARAGQYEQYF

V: TRBV6-5
D: .
size: .
J: TRBJ1-2
DNA: TGTGCCAGCAGTTACGAGGGAGGACGGGGCTACACTTTC
CDR3: CASSYEGGRGYTF

V: TRBV5-1
D: .
size: .
J: TRBJ2-3
DNA: TGCGCCAGCAGCTTGACCATGGGCAGGGATACGCAGTATTTT
CDR3: CASSLTMGRDTQYF

V: TRBV6-6
D: .
size: .
J: TRBJ2-5
DNA: TGTGCCAGCAGCCGAGACCCGAAAGAGACCCAGTACTTC
CDR3: CASSRDPKETQYF

V: TRBV3-1
D: TRBD2
size: .
J: TRBJ2-1
DNA: TGTGCCAGCAGCCAAGACGGAACTAGCGGCAATGAGCAGTTCTTC
CDR3: CASSQDGTSGNEQFF

V: TRBV20-1
D: TRBD1
size: few
J: TRBJ1-2
DNA: TGCAGTGCTAGAGATCTGGACAGGGGTGGCTACACCTTC
CDR3: CSARDLDRGGYTF

V: TRBV6-1
D: .
size: .
J: TRBJ1-6
DNA: TGTGCCAGCAGACATAATTCACCCCTCCACTTT
CDR3: CASRHNSPLHF

V: TRBV12-3/TRBV12-4
D: .
size: few
J: TRBJ1-1
DNA: TGTGCCAGCACTCTCCCTCGGGACCACACTGAAGCTTTCTTT
CDR3: CASTLPRDHTEAFF

V: TRBV28
D: .
size: .
J: TRBJ1-3
DNA: TGTGCCAGCACCCTGTCTAGAGGAAACACCATATATTTT
CDR3: CASTLSRGNTIYF

V: TRBV20-1
D: .
size: many
J: TRBJ1-1
DNA: TGCAGTGTCCTAGGGGCGGGCACTGAAGCTTTCTTT
CDR3: CSVLGAGTEAFF

V: TRBV4-1
D: .
size: .
J: TRBJ2-7
DNA: TGCGCCAGCAGCCAAGTTTTTGGGGAAATCTACGAGCAGTACTTC
CDR3: CASSQVFGEIYEQYF

V: TRBV7-3
D: .
size: many
J: TRBJ1-6
DNA: TGTGCCAGCAGCTCCGGACGGAATAATTCACCCCTCCACTTT
CDR3: CASSSGRNNSPLHF

V: TRBV20-1
D: .
size: few
J: TRBJ2-5
DNA: TGCAGGGGTTGGGCCGGAACGAGCCAAGAGACCCAGTACTTC
CDR3: CRGWAGTSQETQYF

V: TRBV7-9
D: .
size: .
J: TRBJ2-3
DNA: TGTGCCAGCAGCTTTACATCGGGTCGCACAGATACGCAGTATTTT
CDR3: CASSFTSGRTDTQYF

V: TRBV6-6
D: TRBD1
size: .
J: TRBJ1-6
DNA: TGTGCCAGCAGGCCCCTGGGACAGGGTGGTTCACCCCTCCACTTT
CDR3: CASRPLGQGGSPLHF

V: TRBV7-2
D: .
size: few
J: TRBJ1-1
DNA: TGTGCCAGCAGCTTAGTCCGCCGTGAAGCTTTCTTT
CDR3: CASSLVRREAFF

V: TRBV5-1
D: .
size: few
J: TRBJ1-1
DNA: TGCGCCAGCAGCTTACAAACAGGGAACACTGAAGCTTTCTTT
CDR3: CASSLQTGNTEAFF

V: TRBV6-6
D: TRBD1
size: .
J: TRBJ1-4
DNA: TGTGCCAGCAGTTACGGACAGGGGTCTGGAAAACGGTTTTTT
CDR3: CASSYGQGSGKRFF

V: TRBV24-1
D: .
size: .
J: TRBJ2-3
DNA: TGTGCCACCAGTCGGAGTACCACTAGCACAGATACGCAGTATTTT
CDR3: CATSRSTTSTDTQYF

V: TRBV29-1
D: .
size: few
J: TRBJ1-1
DNA: TGCAGCGCACAACAGGATATGAACACTGAAGCTTTCTTT
CDR3: CSAQQDMNTEAFF

V: TRBV7-2
D: .
size: .
J: TRBJ2-1
DNA: TGTGCCAGCAGCGGGGGGGCCGGGGATGAGCAGTTCTTC
CDR3: CASSGGAGDEQFF

V: TRBV29-1
D: .
size: many
J: TRBJ2-5
DNA: TGCAGCGTTGATTCCCGGGGGGAGACCCAGTACTTC
CDR3: CSVDSRGETQYF

V: TRBV6-5
D: .
size: .
J: TRBJ2-2
DNA: TGTGCCAGCAGTTATGTGAAGGGCACCGGGGAGCTGTTTTTT
CDR3: CASSYVKGTGELFF

V: TRBV6-5
D: TRBD2
size: .
J: TRBJ2-5
DNA: TGTGCCAGCAGTTACTCGGGTGGAGGTACTAGCGGGGGAGGCCAAGAGACCCAGTACTTC
CDR3: CASSYSGGGTSGGGQETQYF

V: TRBV24-1
D: TRBD2
size: .
J: TRBJ2-5
DNA: TGTGCCACCAGTCCCGGGGGGGGAACTAGCGAAGAGACCCAGTACTTC
CDR3: CATSPGGGTSEETQYF

V: TRBV5-1
D: TRBD1
size: .
J: TRBJ2-1
DNA: TGCGCCAGCAGCCCCGGACAGGTTCACAATGAGCAGTTCTTC
CDR3: CASSPGQVHNEQFF

V: TRBV10-3
D: .
size: .
J: TRBJ2-1
DNA: TGTGCCATCAGTGGGTCAGGACACAATGAGCAGTTCTTC
CDR3: CAISGSGHNEQFF

V: TRBV7-2
D: TRBD1
size: few
J: TRBJ1-4
DNA: TGTGCCAGCAGCCCTAGGACAGGGGGCGCGAAGGGTAATGAAAAACTGTTTTTT
CDR3: CASSPRTGGAKGNEKLFF